These 19 T cell receptor beta chains came from one sample sequenced in a study of blood T cell repertoires in COVID-19. Measured with immunoSEQ multiplex PCR; TCRdb has only the in-frame clones, and not every one. The sample lists 270,000 or so clones; approximately 86% were seen once. Sequencing was done on a sample of PBMCs or T cells enriched from blood (not recorded which). These receptors originate from a woman aged 18-30 years who had recovered from COVID-19.

The V and J genes are TRBV6-5 and TRBJ2-1; 7 nucleotides align to TRBD1. Looked up from germline, CDR1 is MNHEY and CDR2 is SVGAGI. CDR3 length: 14 residues. V lost 6 bases, J lost 5 bases, and 7 bases stayed unmatched. The CDR3 DNA is TGTGCCAGCAGCCAAAACAGGGGCCACAATGAGCAGTTCTTC. Protein sequence: CASSQNRGHNEQFF.

This clone turned up a few times. This chain joins TRBV3-1 (or the pseudogene TRBV3-2) and TRBJ1-6; TRBD1 matches 9 bases. The CDR3 runs to 14 residues. The V gene's germline CDR1 is LGHDT and CDR2 YNNKEL (reference sequence). V lost 3 bases to trimming and J lost 8 bases; unmatched junction nucleotides: 2. The chain's CDR3 is CASSQTGGDSPLHF. CDR3 bases: TGTGCCAGCAGCCAGACAGGGGGTGATTCACCCCTCCACTTT.

The chain combines TRBV5-4 with TRBJ2-2; 12 positions agree with TRBD1. Per the germline V gene, CDR1 is SGHNT and CDR2 is YYREEE (reference sequence). This CDR3 is 15 amino acids long. The ends lost 5 bases at V and 7 bases at J; junction bases unmatched: 6. The CDR3 nucleotides are TGTGCCAGCAGATCCGGGACAGGGGGCATCGGGGAGCTGTTTTTT. Translation: CASRSGTGGIGELFF.

The gene calls are TRBV7-2 and TRBJ2-7; TRBD2 matches at 7 bases. J gave up 2 bases and V 0 bases, and 4 bases lay outside the gene matches. From germline, CDR1 is SGHTA and CDR2 FQGNSA. The CDR3 runs to 15 residues. CDR3 in amino acids: CASSLAGGSPYEQYF. The CDR3, as DNA: TGTGCCAGCAGCTTAGCGGGCGGGAGCCCCTACGAGCAGTACTTC.

This clone was seen a single time. This sequence joins TRBV5-4 and TRBJ2-5, with 7 bases aligning to TRBD1. The CDR3 has 16 amino acids. In germline, CDR1 is SGHNT, CDR2 YYREEE (reference sequence). V trimming: 0 bases; J trimming: 5 bases; junction bases outside the gene matches: 10. For the CDR3, the DNA is TGTGCCAGCAGCTTGGGGAAGGGGGCGCTGAAGGAGACCCAGTACTTC. Its protein product is CASSLGKGALKETQYF. Full variable domain (rest looked up from reference TRBV5-4 and TRBJ2-5): ETGVTQSPTHLIKTRGQQVTLRCSSQSGHNTVSWYQQALGQGPQFIFQYYREEENGRGNFPPRFSGLQFPNYSSELNVNALELDDSALYLCASSLGKGALKETQYFGPGTRLLVL.

The chain has TRBV11-2 and TRBJ2-1; D call uncertain. Trimming left V 5 bases short and J 0 bases short, with 17 bases between. There are 17 residues in the CDR3. Germline CDR1 SGHAT, CDR2 FQNNGV. CDR3 bases: TGTGCCAGCAGCCACGGTTCCAGGTCGAGCTCCTACAATGAGCAGTTCTTC. This codes for CASSHGSRSSSYNEQFF.

The chain has TRBV30 and TRBJ1-2, with 9 bases fitting TRBD1. This CDR3 comprises 13 residues. Per the germline V gene, CDR1 is GTSNPN and CDR2 is SVGIG (reference sequence). Trimming took 3 bases from V and 7 from J; bases not matched to a gene: 6. The CDR3 coding sequence is TGTGCCTGGAGGATACAGGGGGCGGGTGGCTACACCTTC. Its protein is CAWRIQGAGGYTF.

The V and J genes are TRBV28 and TRBJ2-7, with TRBD2 as a possible D gene (6 bases). CDR1 is MDHEN, CDR2 SYDVKM, per germline. This CDR3 contains 13 residues. Trimming cost V 1 base and J 5 bases, with 9 bases left between them. CDR3 residues: CASSLFSGNEQYF. The CDR3 bases are TGTGCCAGCAGTTTATTTAGCGGTAACGAGCAGTACTTC.

The V gene is TRBV7-9, the J gene TRBJ1-2; a possible D gene is TRBD1 (5 bases). The CDR3 runs 14 residues. Trimming pared 4 bases from V and 7 bases from J, leaving 16 bases between. Germline V gives CDR1 SEHNR, CDR2 FQNEAQ (reference sequence). For the CDR3, the DNA is TGTGCCAGCAGCTCCACGGGGGTCTGGTTTGGCTACACCTTC. Its translation is CASSSTGVWFGYTF.

This clone was found once. Here the CDR3 reads CASSSQGLEQYF. The CDR3, as DNA: TGTGCCAGCAGTTCACAGGGGCTGGAGCAGTACTTC. This chain uses TRBV28 with TRBJ2-7, with 7 bases identical to TRBD1. The CDR3 is 12 residues long. V trimming: 4 bases; J trimming: 7 bases; junction bases outside the gene matches: 4. Germline CDR1 MDHEN, CDR2 SYDVKM. Using reference TRBV28 and TRBJ2-7 for the parts outside the CDR3, the full variable domain is DVKVTQSSRYLVKRTGEKVFLECVQDMDHENMFWYRQDPGLGLRLIYFSYDVKMKEKGDIPEGYSVSREKKERFSLILESASTNQTSMYLCASSSQGLEQYFGPGTRLTVT.

The chain couples TRBV5-1 to TRBJ2-1; the match to TRBD2 covers 11 bases. The junction had 7 bases not matched to a gene; V was cut back by 5 bases and J by 3 bases. CDR3 size: 16 residues. CDR1 SGHRS and CDR2 YFSETQ come from the germline V gene. The CDR3 coding sequence is TGCGCCAGCAGACAGACTAGCGGGATTCGCTACAATGAGCAGTTCTTC. Protein sequence: CASRQTSGIRYNEQFF. Complete variable domain (other parts from reference TRBV5-1 and TRBJ2-1): KAGVTQTPRYLIKTRGQQVTLSCSPISGHRSVSWYQQTPGQGLQFLFEYFSETQRNKGNFPGRFSGRQFSNSRSEMNVSTLELGDSALYLCASRQTSGIRYNEQFFGPGTRLTVL.

This clone was seen repeatedly, ten times or more. The chain has TRBV30 and TRBJ2-3; the match to TRBD2 covers 7 bases. The CDR3 extends over 14 amino acids. Germline CDR1 GTSNPN, CDR2 SVGIG (reference sequence). The trim removed 1 base at V and 6 bases at J, leaving 7 bases unmatched. This CDR3 reads CAWSALLLADTQYF. The DNA of the CDR3 is TGTGCCTGGAGTGCTCTACTACTAGCGGATACGCAGTATTTT. The entire variable domain, with the rest obtained from reference TRBV30 and TRBJ2-3, is as follows: SQTIHQWPATLVQPVGSPLSLECTVEGTSNPNLYWYRQAAGRGLQLLFYSVGIGQISSEVPQNLSASRPQDRQFILSSKKLLLSDSGFYLCAWSALLLADTQYFGPGTRLTVL.

This chain's CDR3 is CASSSLYYRPTGYEQFF. The CDR3 DNA is TGTGCCAGCAGCTCACTATACTATCGGCCAACAGGGTATGAGCAGTTCTTC. V is TRBV11-2 and J is TRBJ2-1; a possible D gene is TRBD1 (6 bases). The CDR3 length is 17 residues. The ends were cut back, 4 bases at V and 8 bases at J, with 24 bases in the middle. Per the germline V gene, CDR1 is SGHAT and CDR2 is FQNNGV.

The chain has TRBV19 and TRBJ1-5; 11 nucleotides match TRBD1. Germline V lookup: CDR1 LNHDA, CDR2 SQIVND (reference sequence). CDR3 length equals 15 residues. J was trimmed by 7 bases and V by 7 bases; bases with no gene match: 9. The CDR3 loop is CASIRGQGAGQPQHF. In nucleotides, the CDR3 is TGTGCCAGTATCCGAGGACAGGGGGCTGGGCAGCCCCAGCATTTT.

This clone appeared once. J is TRBJ2-1 and V is TRBV12-3 or TRBV12-4, with 7 nucleotides matching TRBD2. The V and J ends lost 2 bases and 13 bases, in that order; junction bases with no gene match: 5. CDR3 length: 12 amino acids. The CDR3 reads CASSLLWGGQFF. The CDR3 nucleotides read TGTGCCAGCAGTTTACTTTGGGGGGGTCAGTTCTTC.

The rearrangement joins TRBV12-3 or TRBV12-4 to TRBJ1-2, with D perhaps TRBD1 (5 bases). The CDR3 is made up of 13 amino acids. Trimming stripped 6 bases from V and 3 bases from J, with 11 bases between. The chain's CDR3 is CASSRDRHYGYTF. CDR3 DNA: TGTGCCAGCAGCCGCGACAGACACTATGGCTACACCTTC.

The table lists this clone with a count of one. This chain joins TRBV9 and TRBJ2-1; 8 bases align to TRBD2. V lost 4 bases to trimming and J lost 9 bases; unmatched junction nucleotides: 6. CDR1 and CDR2 from the germline V gene are SGDLS and YYNGEE. The CDR3 contains 13 residues. The CDR3 DNA reads TGTGCCAGCAGCTTCGGACTAGCCACTGAGCAGTTCTTC. It translates to CASSFGLATEQFF.

This clone was observed a single time. The J gene is TRBJ2-1, the V gene TRBV6-5; 11 bases map to TRBD2. This CDR3 contains 16 residues. Looked up from germline, CDR1 is MNHEY and CDR2 is SVGAGI. The V gene end was trimmed by 0 bases and the J gene end by 10 bases; junction bases not matched to a gene: 8. The CDR3 region has the DNA TGTGCCAGCAGTTACTCCGGGACTAGCGGATTGGGGGAGCAGTTCTTC. This translates into CASSYSGTSGLGEQFF.

The V gene is TRBV5-1, the J gene TRBJ2-1; 8 bases fit TRBD2. The germline V gene has CDR1 SGHRS and CDR2 YFSETQ. Losses at the gene ends were 3 bases for V and 9 bases for J; bases not matched to a gene: 2. This CDR3 region has 12 residues. The CDR3, as DNA: TGCGCCAGCAGCTCAGGACTAGCTGAGCAGTTCTTC. Translating gives CASSSGLAEQFF.